A single sample is the source of the 22 T cell receptor beta chains below, sequenced in a study of regulatory T cells in long-lasting Graves disease. The authors built TCR beta libraries using iRepertoire HTBI primers and Arm-PCR of CDR3 regions. TCRdb reprocessed the multiplex PCR reads with MiXCR, giving one entry per CDR3 protein. The sample carries 240,000 or so distinct CDR3 sequences, just over 20% recorded once. Stated time point: newly diagnosed GD, antithyroid drugs for less than 3 months. RNA isolated from PBMCs was used to make the TCR library. This material consisted of peripheral blood mononuclear cells (PBMCs), taken at new diagnosis, from a patient treated with antithyroid drugs. The receptors come from a female donor with Graves disease.

This clonotype came up many times. The genes are TRBV28 and TRBJ2-7, with 16 bases that match TRBD2. CDR1 and CDR2 from the germline V gene are MDHEN and SYDVKM. This CDR3 has 17 amino acids. V shed 7 bases and J 2 bases; nucleotides not matched to a gene: 8. The CDR3 reads CASTSVGTSGGAYEQYF. DNA for the CDR3: TGTGCCAGCACTTCCGTCGGGACTAGCGGGGGGGCCTACGAGCAGTACTTC.

This clonotype was detected ten times or more. The rearrangement uses TRBV18 and TRBJ1-5; no firm D call. Germline CDR1 KGHSH, CDR2 LQKENI. Deletions cut 8 bases from V and 4 bases from J, with 15 bases between. This CDR3 comprises 14 residues. Written as DNA, the CDR3 is TGTGCCAGCAGCTTAGGTTTTGGGAATCAGCCCCAGCATTTT. Amino acids: CASSLGFGNQPQHF.

This clonotype was counted only a few times. The V gene is TRBV9, the J gene TRBJ2-1; 8 bases map to TRBD2. V lost 2 bases, J lost 2 bases, and 3 bases stayed unmatched. Looked up from germline, CDR1 is SGDLS and CDR2 is YYNGEE. The CDR3 runs to 15 residues. The CDR3 DNA reads as TGTGCCAGCAGCGTGGTAGCGGGAACCTACAATGAGCAGTTCTTC. Translation: CASSVVAGTYNEQFF.

This clonotype has ten or more counts. The chain joins TRBV9 to TRBJ1-2, with TRBD1 matching 10 bases. CDR3 length: 14 residues. Germline V gene data show CDR1 as SGDLS and CDR2 as YYNGEE. J gave up 8 bases and V 4 bases, and 8 bases lay outside the gene matches. For the CDR3, the DNA is TGTGCCAGCAGCCCCCGACAGGGGGCAAGAGGCTACACCTTC. Translating it yields CASSPRQGARGYTF. The full variable domain, its missing parts supplied by reference TRBV9 and TRBJ1-2, is DSGVTQTPKHLITATGQRVTLRCSPRSGDLSVYWYQQSLDQGLQFLIQYYNGEERAKGNILERFSAQQFPDLHSELNLSSLELGDSALYFCASSPRQGARGYTFGSGTRLTVV.

The chain has TRBV7-9 and TRBJ2-3, with unresolved D. This CDR3 has 12 amino acids. The V end lost 1 base, the J end lost 12 bases, and 11 bases lay between the germline ends. The germline gives CDR1 SEHNR, CDR2 FQNEAQ (reference sequence). For the CDR3, the DNA is TGTGCCAGCAGCTTAGTTCAAGGGTTCCAGTATTTT. Encoded protein: CASSLVQGFQYF. The complete variable domain, with remaining parts taken from reference TRBV7-9 and TRBJ2-3, reads DTGVSQNPRHKITKRGQNVTFRCDPISEHNRLYWYRQTLGQGPEFLTYFQNEAQLEKSRLLSDRFSAERPKGSFSTLEIQRTEQGDSAMYLCASSLVQGFQYFGPGTRLTVL.

The table lists this clonotype with many counts. The chain links TRBV7-2 to TRBJ1-2; 7 bases agree with TRBD1. CDR3 length: 15 amino acids. The V gene's germline CDR1 is SGHTA and CDR2 FQGNSA. Trimming took 0 bases from V and 2 from J; bases not matched to a gene: 3. The CDR3 region is CASSLAGQTNYGYTF. The CDR3 coding sequence is TGTGCCAGCAGCTTAGCGGGACAGACGAACTATGGCTACACCTTC.

This clonotype has just a few counts. The rearrangement links TRBV27 to TRBJ1-3; D is perhaps TRBD1 (5 bases). The CDR3 has 18 residues. Trimming removed 5 bases at V and 0 bases at J, with 20 bases between. The germline V gene has CDR1 MNHEY and CDR2 SMNVEV (reference sequence). The CDR3 nucleotides read TGTGCCAGCAGTGAACCGGGACGGATGGAAAACTCTGGAAACACCATATATTTT. Translating it yields CASSEPGRMENSGNTIYF.

This clonotype was seen a handful of times. The rearrangement joins TRBV5-4 to TRBJ2-3; D is perhaps TRBD2 (6 bases). The CDR3 loop spans 18 amino acids. Trimming stripped 4 bases from V and 0 bases from J, with 21 bases between. The germline CDR1 and CDR2 sequences are SGHNT and YYREEE (reference sequence). In DNA, the CDR3 is TGTGCCAGCAGCACCAGAGGCAGCGGGTACTCAAGCACAGATACGCAGTATTTT. Encoded protein: CASSTRGSGYSSTDTQYF.

In this sample, this clonotype turned up many times. This chain joins TRBV27 and TRBJ2-7, with TRBD1 identical over 8 bases. V was clipped by 3 bases and J by 6 bases; unmatched bases: 4. The CDR3 totals 13 residues. Germline CDR1 reads MNHEY; CDR2 reads SMNVEV (reference sequence). The CDR3 protein is CASSFNRGSEQYF. The CDR3 coding sequence is TGTGCCAGCAGTTTTAACAGGGGGAGCGAGCAGTACTTC.

This clonotype has a handful of counts. V and J are TRBV25-1 and TRBJ1-2; 8 positions match TRBD1. CDR1 and CDR2 (germline): MGHDK, SYGVNS. This CDR3 region has 15 residues. V gave up 4 bases and J gave up 2 bases; unmatched junction bases: 6. As DNA, the CDR3 is TGTGCCAGCAGTGCCCTAGGACAGGGCAACTATGGCTACACCTTC. This encodes CASSALGQGNYGYTF.

In this sample, this clonotype turned up many times. The chain is built from TRBV18 and TRBJ1-3; D may be TRBD1 (6 bases). Germline assignment: CDR1 KGHSH and CDR2 LQKENI. V lost 3 bases and J lost 6, with 15 bases in between. CDR3 length: 15 residues. CDR3 nucleotide sequence: TGTGCCAGCTCACCGGACTCAACAGGGAAAAACACCATATATTTT. Its translation is CASSPDSTGKNTIYF.

The chain employs TRBV29-1 and TRBJ1-3, with 8 positions matching TRBD1. The V segment lost 5 bases and the J segment 2 bases; nucleotides outside the gene matches: 2. Germline assignment: CDR1 SQVTM and CDR2 ANQGSEA. The CDR3 sequence is 13 residues long. The CDR3, as DNA: TGCAGCGTTCCGACAGGGGCTGGAAACACCATATATTTT. This sequence encodes CSVPTGAGNTIYF. Filled out from reference TRBV29-1 and TRBJ1-3, the complete variable domain reads SAVISQKPSRDICQRGTSLTIQCQVDSQVTMMFWYRQQPGQSLTLIATANQGSEATYESGFVIDKFPISRPNLTFSTLTVSNMSPEDSSIYLCSVPTGAGNTIYFGEGSWLTVV.

By sample fraction, this clonotype is medium-sized (0.01 to 0.1%). The CDR3 sequence: CASSRPGQSNQPQHF. DNA for the CDR3: TGTGCCAGTAGTAGACCGGGACAAAGCAATCAGCCCCAGCATTTT. The chain recombines TRBV19 with TRBJ1-5; D is perhaps TRBD1 (6 bases). CDR1 is LNHDA, CDR2 SQIVND, per germline (reference sequence). CDR3 length: 15 residues. V gave up 4 bases and J gave up 1 base, with 11 bases separating them. The full variable domain, with the rest looked up from reference TRBV19 and TRBJ1-5, is DGGITQSPKYLFRKEGQNVTLSCEQNLNHDAMYWYRQDPGQGLRLIYYSQIVNDFQKGDIAEGYSVSREKKESFPLTVTSAQKNPTAFYLCASSRPGQSNQPQHFGDGTRLSIL.

The sample holds many counts of this clonotype. The rearrangement joins TRBV20-1 to TRBJ1-3; D remains ambiguous. Trimming removed 3 bases from V and 7 bases from J, with 10 bases in between. Germline V lookup: CDR1 DFQATT, CDR2 SNEGSKA (reference sequence). The CDR3 contains 12 residues. The CDR3 DNA is TGCAGTGCTAGTCGTGGGTGGAACACCATATATTTT. Its translation is CSASRGWNTIYF.

The table lists this clonotype with many counts. The V gene is TRBV15, the J gene TRBJ2-7, with D uncertain. CDR3 length: 14 residues. V lost 1 base and J lost 7, with 14 bases in between. Germline CDR1 reads LNHNV; CDR2 reads YYDKDF (reference sequence). In nucleotides, the CDR3 is TGTGCCACCAGCAGAGTTCTGGGGTCGTCGGAGCAGTACTTC. As protein: CATSRVLGSSEQYF.

This clonotype occurred many times. The V and J genes are TRBV2 and TRBJ2-1, with D possibly TRBD1 on 5 matching bases. The CDR3 has 15 amino acids. V dropped 4 bases and J dropped 2 bases, with 12 bases sitting between them. Germline V gene data show CDR1 as SNHLY and CDR2 as FYNNEI. CDR3 in DNA: TGTGCCAGCAGTGCCTCCGAAGGGGCCTACAATGAGCAGTTCTTC. It specifies CASSASEGAYNEQFF.

This clonotype was seen repeatedly, ten times or more. The chain couples TRBV5-5 to TRBJ1-4; the D is unclear. V was cut by 6 bases and J by 0 bases, with 12 bases left in between. Germline V gene data show CDR1 as SGHKS and CDR2 as YYEKEE (reference sequence). There are 15 residues in the CDR3. The CDR3 reads CASKTLVATNEKLFF. The CDR3 coding sequence is TGTGCCAGCAAGACTCTAGTAGCAACTAATGAAAAACTGTTTTTT.

This clonotype showed up many times. V usage is TRBV18 and J usage is TRBJ2-7; 10 bases are shared with TRBD1. Germline loops: CDR1 KGHSH, CDR2 LQKENI. The CDR3 has 17 amino acids. V was clipped by 5 bases and J by 3 bases; unmatched bases: 13. Here the CDR3 DNA reads TGTGCCAGCTCAGCCGCTCGCAGTGGGACAGGGGACTACGAGCAGTACTTC. It is translated as CASSAARSGTGDYEQYF.

This chain uses TRBV30 with TRBJ1-1; D ambiguous. The ends were cut back, 4 bases at V and 1 base at J, with 16 bases in the middle. Per germline, CDR1 GTSNPN and CDR2 SVGIG (reference sequence). This CDR3 region has 15 residues. The CDR3 DNA follows: TGTGCCTGGACCAGTCGACCCACGGGGAACACTGAAGCTTTCTTT. Its protein product is CAWTSRPTGNTEAFF.

This clonotype appeared many times. V and J are TRBV12-3 or TRBV12-4 and TRBJ1-1; tentatively, D is TRBD1 (6 bases). This CDR3 is 14 amino acids long. Trimming cost V 7 bases and J 0 bases, with 12 bases left between them. The CDR3 protein is CASKTGNMNTEAFF. CDR3 bases: TGTGCCAGCAAGACAGGCAACATGAACACTGAAGCTTTCTTT.

With regard to this clonotype: It may be a read error: a sequence one base away is much more abundant. The chain carries TRBV28 and TRBJ1-1; 7 bases fit TRBD1. V gave up 11 bases and J gave up 5 bases; unmatched junction bases: 11. The CDR3 is made up of 13 amino acids. The germline V gene encodes CDR1 MDHEN and CDR2 SYDVKM. CDR3 DNA sequence: TGTGCCGGAAGAACAGGGGAGGTGACTGAAGCTTTCTTT. This encodes CAGRTGEVTEAFF. Filled out from reference TRBV28 and TRBJ1-1, the complete variable domain reads DVKVTQSSRYLVKRTGEKVFLECVQDMDHENMFWYRQDPGLGLRLIYFSYDVKMKEKGDIPEGYSVSREKKERFSLILESASTNQTSMYLCAGRTGEVTEAFFGQGTRLTVV.

There are many counts of this clonotype. This chain connects TRBV4-1 to TRBJ2-3, with 7 nucleotides matching TRBD2. The V and J ends lost 1 base and 0 bases, in that order; junction bases with no gene match: 10. CDR3 length equals 18 residues. Germline loops: CDR1 MGHRA, CDR2 YSYEKL. The CDR3 spells CASSQAQRASGSTDTQYF. CDR3 DNA: TGCGCCAGCAGCCAAGCGCAGAGGGCTAGCGGTAGCACAGATACGCAGTATTTT.